This T cell receptor beta chain was retrieved from a study of glioma-infiltrating T cells after dendritic cell vaccination. Notes on the study in general: Estimated pretreatment TIL content predicted outcome after dendritic cell vaccination.

The time point is: after dendritic cell vaccination, including at tumor progression/relapse. Up to 2 ug genomic DNA was used for TCRB CDR3 amplification. The PCR used 60 V beta and 13 J beta primers. Libraries were prepared by immunoSEQ multiplex PCR; TCRdb keeps only in-frame clonotypes and omits some of them. The repertoire holds 50,000 to 55,000 clones, with over 75% as singletons. The CDR3 runs to 15 residues. Trimming cost V 2 bases and J 1 base; bases outside gene matches: 4. Germline assignment: CDR1 ENHRY and CDR2 SYGVKD. Notes on this clone: The target antigen is unknown.

The TCR was taken from a human donor with glioblastoma. Sequencing was performed on blood, taken after dendritic cell vaccination. The rearrangement uses TRBV10-3 and TRBJ2-7; 8 bases agree with TRBD1. The CDR3 loop reads CAISETHRGSYEQYF. CDR3 in DNA: TGTGCCATCAGTGAGACCCACAGGGGGTCCTACGAGCAGTACTTC.